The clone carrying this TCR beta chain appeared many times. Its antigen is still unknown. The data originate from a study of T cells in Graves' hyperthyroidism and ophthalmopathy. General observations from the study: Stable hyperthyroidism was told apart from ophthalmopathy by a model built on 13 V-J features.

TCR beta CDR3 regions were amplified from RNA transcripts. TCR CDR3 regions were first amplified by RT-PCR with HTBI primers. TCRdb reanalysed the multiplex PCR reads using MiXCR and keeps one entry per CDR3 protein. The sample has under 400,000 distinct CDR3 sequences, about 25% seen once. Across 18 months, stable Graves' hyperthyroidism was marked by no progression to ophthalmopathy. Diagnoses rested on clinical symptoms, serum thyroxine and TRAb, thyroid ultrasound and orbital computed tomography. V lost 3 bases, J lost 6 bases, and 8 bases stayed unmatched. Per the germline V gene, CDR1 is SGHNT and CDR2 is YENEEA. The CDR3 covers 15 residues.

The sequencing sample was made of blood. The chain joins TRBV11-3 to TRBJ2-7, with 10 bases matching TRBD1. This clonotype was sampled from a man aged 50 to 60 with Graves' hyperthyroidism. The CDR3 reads CASSFRRDRGGEQYF. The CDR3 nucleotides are TGTGCCAGCAGCTTCCGCCGGGACAGGGGCGGCGAGCAGTACTTC.